What follows are 6 T cell receptor beta chains derived from one specimen sequenced in a study of blood T cell repertoires in COVID-19. The table came from immunoSEQ multiplex PCR; TCRdb's copy has only in-frame clones and leaves some out. The sample holds over 200,000 clones, more than 65% seen once. The specimen sequenced was peripheral blood. These receptors were obtained from a woman older than 75 with acute or convalescent COVID-19.

This clone has just a few counts. The gene calls are TRBV19 and TRBJ1-5, with 9 bases aligning to TRBD1. The CDR3 has 14 amino acids. The trim removed 3 bases at V and 6 bases at J, leaving 3 bases unmatched. Germline CDR1 reads LNHDA; CDR2 reads SQIVND (reference sequence). The DNA for the CDR3 is TGTGCCAGTAGTATGACAGGGGGAGGTCAGCCCCAGCATTTT. It is translated as CASSMTGGGQPQHF.

The rearrangement joins TRBV6-1 to TRBJ1-1; weak D call: TRBD1 (6 bases). V shed 3 bases and J shed 2 bases, with 13 bases lying between them. Germline CDR1 is MNHNS and CDR2 is SASEGT. The CDR3 length is 15 residues. In DNA form, the CDR3 reads TGTGCCAGCAGTGATCCCGGGACACCTAACACTGAAGCTTTCTTT. Translated, it gives CASSDPGTPNTEAFF.

This clone has a handful of counts. The DNA for the CDR3 is TGTGCCAGCAGCGTGTTAGCGGGAGCGGTCCGACACGAGCAGTACTTC. Protein: CASSVLAGAVRHEQYF. The chain links TRBV9 to TRBJ2-7; TRBD2 agrees at 9 bases. The CDR3 loop spans 16 amino acids. From germline, CDR1 is SGDLS and CDR2 YYNGEE. V was clipped by 2 bases and J by 5 bases; unmatched bases: 11.

This clone was seen more than once but under ten times. The J gene is TRBJ2-7, the V gene TRBV6-1; 9 bases align to TRBD1. The germline V gene has CDR1 MNHNS and CDR2 SASEGT. This CDR3 has 15 residues. V dropped 2 bases and J dropped 8; count of bases not matched to a gene: 10. The CDR3 loop reads CASSEKPGQGGQQYF. The CDR3 DNA sequence: TGTGCCAGCAGTGAAAAGCCGGGACAGGGCGGCCAGCAGTACTTC.

J is TRBJ1-3 and V is TRBV29-1; D is undetermined. Trimming pared 7 bases from V and 7 bases from J, leaving 17 bases between. The CDR3 has 13 residues. Germline assignment: CDR1 SQVTM and CDR2 ANQGSEA. The CDR3 here is CSAGEYGGNTIYF. The CDR3 DNA follows: TGCAGCGCTGGAGAGTACGGAGGTAACACCATATATTTT.

The rearrangement uses TRBV18 and TRBJ1-5; TRBD1 aligns across 7 bases. Germline V gives CDR1 KGHSH, CDR2 LQKENI. The V gene end was trimmed by 5 bases and the J gene end by 4 bases; junction bases not matched to a gene: 11. This CDR3 is 16 amino acids long. CDR3 DNA: TGTGCCAGCTCATCGACAGGGTCCTATCCTAATCAGCCCCAGCATTTT. The encoded protein is CASSSTGSYPNQPQHF.